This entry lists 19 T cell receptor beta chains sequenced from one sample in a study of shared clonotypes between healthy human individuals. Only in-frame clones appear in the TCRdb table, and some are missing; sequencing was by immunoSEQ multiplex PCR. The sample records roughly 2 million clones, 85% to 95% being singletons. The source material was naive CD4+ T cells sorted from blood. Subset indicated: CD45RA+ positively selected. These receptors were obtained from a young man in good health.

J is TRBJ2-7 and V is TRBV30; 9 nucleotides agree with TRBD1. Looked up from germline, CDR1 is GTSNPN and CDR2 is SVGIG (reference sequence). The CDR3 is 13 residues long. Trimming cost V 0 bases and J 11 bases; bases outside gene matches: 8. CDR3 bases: TGTGCCTGGAGTGTGAGTCGACAGGGGGAGGAGTACTTC. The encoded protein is CAWSVSRQGEEYF.

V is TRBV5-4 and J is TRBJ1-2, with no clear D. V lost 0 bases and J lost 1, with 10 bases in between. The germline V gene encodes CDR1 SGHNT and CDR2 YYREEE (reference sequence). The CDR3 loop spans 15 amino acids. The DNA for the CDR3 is TGTGCCAGCAGCTTGGGTTCGCCGGGTAACTATGGCTACACCTTC. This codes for CASSLGSPGNYGYTF.

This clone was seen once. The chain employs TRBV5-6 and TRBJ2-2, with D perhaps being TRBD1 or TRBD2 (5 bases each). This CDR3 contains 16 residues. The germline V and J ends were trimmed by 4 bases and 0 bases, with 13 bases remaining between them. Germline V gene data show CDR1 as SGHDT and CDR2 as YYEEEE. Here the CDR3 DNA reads TGTGCCAGCAGCCGTTTGGGACCGACGAACACCGGGGAGCTGTTTTTT. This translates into CASSRLGPTNTGELFF.

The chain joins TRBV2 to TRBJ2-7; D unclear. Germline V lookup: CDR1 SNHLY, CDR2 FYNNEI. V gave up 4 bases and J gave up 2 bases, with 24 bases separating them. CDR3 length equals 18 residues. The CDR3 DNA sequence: TGTGCCAGCAGTGTGACCCAGCGTAGCTTTCAAATCACCTACGAGCAGTACTTC. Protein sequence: CASSVTQRSFQITYEQYF.

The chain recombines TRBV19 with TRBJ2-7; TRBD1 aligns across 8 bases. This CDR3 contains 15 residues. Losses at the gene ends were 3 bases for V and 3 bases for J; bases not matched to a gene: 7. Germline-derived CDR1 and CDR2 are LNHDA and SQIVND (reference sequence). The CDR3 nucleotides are TGTGCCAGTAGTATCACCGGGACAGGCAACTACGAGCAGTACTTC. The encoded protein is CASSITGTGNYEQYF.

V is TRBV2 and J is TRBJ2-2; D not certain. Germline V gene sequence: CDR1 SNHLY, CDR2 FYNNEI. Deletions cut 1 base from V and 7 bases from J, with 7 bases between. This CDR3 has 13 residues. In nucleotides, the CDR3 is TGTGCCAGCAGTGAAGTAGATGTCGGGGAGCTGTTTTTT. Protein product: CASSEVDVGELFF.

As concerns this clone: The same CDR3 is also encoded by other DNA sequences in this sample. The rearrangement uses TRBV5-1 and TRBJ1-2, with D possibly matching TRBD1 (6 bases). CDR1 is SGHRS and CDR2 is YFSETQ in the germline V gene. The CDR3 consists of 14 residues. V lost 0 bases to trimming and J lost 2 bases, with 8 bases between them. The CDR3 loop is CASSLGQANYGYTF. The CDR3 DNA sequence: TGCGCCAGCAGCTTGGGACAGGCGAACTATGGCTACACCTTC.

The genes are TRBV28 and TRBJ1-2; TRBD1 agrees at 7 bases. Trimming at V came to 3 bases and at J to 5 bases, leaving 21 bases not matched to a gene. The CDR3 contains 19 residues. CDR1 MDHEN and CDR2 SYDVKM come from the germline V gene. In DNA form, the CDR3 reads TGTGCCAGCAGTTTCCCACAAGATGGGCTTGACAGGGTGGAATATGGCTACACCTTC. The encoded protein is CASSFPQDGLDRVEYGYTF.

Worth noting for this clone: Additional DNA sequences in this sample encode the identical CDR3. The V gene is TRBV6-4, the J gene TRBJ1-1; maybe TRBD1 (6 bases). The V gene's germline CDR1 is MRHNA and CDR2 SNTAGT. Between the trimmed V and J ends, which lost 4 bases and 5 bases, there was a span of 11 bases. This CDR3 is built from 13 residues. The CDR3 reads CASSGQAGTEAFF. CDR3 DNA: TGTGCCAGCAGTGGACAGGCCGGGACTGAAGCTTTCTTT.

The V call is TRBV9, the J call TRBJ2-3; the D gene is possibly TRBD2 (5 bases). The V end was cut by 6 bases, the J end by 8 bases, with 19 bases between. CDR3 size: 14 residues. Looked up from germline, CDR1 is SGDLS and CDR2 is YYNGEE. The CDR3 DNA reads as TGTGCCAGCAACCCCATTGGGGAGCGAGGTACGCAGTATTTT. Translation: CASNPIGERGTQYF.

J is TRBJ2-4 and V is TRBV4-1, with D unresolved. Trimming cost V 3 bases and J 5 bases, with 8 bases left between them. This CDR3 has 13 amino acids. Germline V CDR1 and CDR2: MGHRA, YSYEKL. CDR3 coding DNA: TGCGCCAGCAGCCACCCGGCCCAAAACATTCAGTACTTC. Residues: CASSHPAQNIQYF.

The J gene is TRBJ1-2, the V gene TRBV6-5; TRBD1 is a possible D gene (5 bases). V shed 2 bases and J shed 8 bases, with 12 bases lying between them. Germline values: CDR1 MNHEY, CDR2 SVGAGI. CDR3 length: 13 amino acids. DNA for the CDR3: TGTGCCAGCAGTTACGCCAGGGCGAACGGCTACACCTTC. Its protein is CASSYARANGYTF.

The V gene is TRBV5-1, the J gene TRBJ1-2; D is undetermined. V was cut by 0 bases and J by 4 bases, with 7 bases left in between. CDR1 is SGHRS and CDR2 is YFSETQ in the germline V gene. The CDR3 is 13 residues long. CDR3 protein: CASSLAPSYGYTF. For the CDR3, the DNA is TGCGCCAGCAGCTTGGCCCCTTCCTATGGCTACACCTTC.

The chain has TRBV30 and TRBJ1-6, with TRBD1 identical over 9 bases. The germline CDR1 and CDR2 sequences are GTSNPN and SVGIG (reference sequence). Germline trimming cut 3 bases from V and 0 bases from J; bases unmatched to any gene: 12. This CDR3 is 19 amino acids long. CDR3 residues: CAWSGGDRESYSYNSPLHF. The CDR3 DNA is TGTGCCTGGAGCGGCGGGGACAGGGAAAGTTACTCCTATAATTCACCCCTCCACTTT.

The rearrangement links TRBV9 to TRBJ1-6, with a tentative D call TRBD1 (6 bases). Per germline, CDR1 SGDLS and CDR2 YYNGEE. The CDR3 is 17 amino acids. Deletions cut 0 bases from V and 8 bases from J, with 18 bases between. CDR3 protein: CASSVGGQAAFHSPLHF. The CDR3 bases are TGTGCCAGCAGCGTAGGGGGGCAGGCCGCCTTTCATTCACCCCTCCACTTT. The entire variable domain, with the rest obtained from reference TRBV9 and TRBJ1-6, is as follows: DSGVTQTPKHLITATGQRVTLRCSPRSGDLSVYWYQQSLDQGLQFLIQYYNGEERAKGNILERFSAQQFPDLHSELNLSSLELGDSALYFCASSVGGQAAFHSPLHFGNGTRLTVT.

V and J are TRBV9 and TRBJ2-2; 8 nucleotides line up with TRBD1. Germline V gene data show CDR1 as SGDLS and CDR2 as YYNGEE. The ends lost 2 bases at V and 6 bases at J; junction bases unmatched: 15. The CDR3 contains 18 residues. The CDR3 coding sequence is TGTGCCAGCAGCGTTATGGCCTCGGCAGGGGGCGCCCCCGGGGAGCTGTTTTTT. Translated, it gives CASSVMASAGGAPGELFF. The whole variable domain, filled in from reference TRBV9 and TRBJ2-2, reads DSGVTQTPKHLITATGQRVTLRCSPRSGDLSVYWYQQSLDQGLQFLIQYYNGEERAKGNILERFSAQQFPDLHSELNLSSLELGDSALYFCASSVMASAGGAPGELFFGEGSRLTVL.

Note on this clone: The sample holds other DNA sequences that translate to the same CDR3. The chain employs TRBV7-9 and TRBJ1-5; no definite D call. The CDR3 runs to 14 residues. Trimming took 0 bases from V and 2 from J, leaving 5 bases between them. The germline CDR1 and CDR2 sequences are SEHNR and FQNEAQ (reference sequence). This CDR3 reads CASSLAGGNQPQHF. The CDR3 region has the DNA TGTGCCAGCAGCTTAGCGGGTGGCAATCAGCCCCAGCATTTT.

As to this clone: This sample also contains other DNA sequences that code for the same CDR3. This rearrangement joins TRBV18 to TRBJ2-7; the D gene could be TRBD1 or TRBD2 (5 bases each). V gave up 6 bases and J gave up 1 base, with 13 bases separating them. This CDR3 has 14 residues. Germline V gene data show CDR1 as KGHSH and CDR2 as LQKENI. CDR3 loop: CASSTGRRSYEQYF. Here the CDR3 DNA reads TGTGCCAGCTCGACGGGACGGAGATCCTACGAGCAGTACTTC.

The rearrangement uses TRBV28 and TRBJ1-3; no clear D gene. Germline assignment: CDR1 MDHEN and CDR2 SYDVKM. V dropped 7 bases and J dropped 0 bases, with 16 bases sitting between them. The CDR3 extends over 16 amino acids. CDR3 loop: CASTAKSQSSGNTIYF. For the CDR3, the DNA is TGTGCCAGCACCGCAAAAAGCCAGAGCTCTGGAAACACCATATATTTT.